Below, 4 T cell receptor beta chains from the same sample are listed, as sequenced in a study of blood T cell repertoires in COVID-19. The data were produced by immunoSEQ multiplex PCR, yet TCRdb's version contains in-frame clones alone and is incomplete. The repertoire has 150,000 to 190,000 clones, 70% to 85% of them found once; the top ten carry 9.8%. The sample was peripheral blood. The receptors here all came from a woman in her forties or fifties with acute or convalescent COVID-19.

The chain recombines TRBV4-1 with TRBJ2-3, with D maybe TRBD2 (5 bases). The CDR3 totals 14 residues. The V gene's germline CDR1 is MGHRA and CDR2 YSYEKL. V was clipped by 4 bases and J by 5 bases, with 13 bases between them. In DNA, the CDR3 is TGCGCCAGCAGCCTCCCCGGGATTTTAGATACGCAGTATTTT. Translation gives CASSLPGILDTQYF.

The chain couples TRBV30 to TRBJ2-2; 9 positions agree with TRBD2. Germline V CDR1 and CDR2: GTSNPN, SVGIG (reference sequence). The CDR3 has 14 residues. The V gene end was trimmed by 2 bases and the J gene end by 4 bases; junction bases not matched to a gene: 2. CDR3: CAWSLAGITGELFF. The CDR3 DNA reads TGTGCCTGGAGTCTAGCGGGAATCACCGGGGAGCTGTTTTTT.

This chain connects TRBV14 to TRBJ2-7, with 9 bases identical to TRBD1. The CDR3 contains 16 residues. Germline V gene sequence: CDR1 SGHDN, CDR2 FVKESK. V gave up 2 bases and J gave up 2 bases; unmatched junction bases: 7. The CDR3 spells CASSQIWGQGAYEQYF. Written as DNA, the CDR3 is TGTGCCAGCAGCCAAATATGGGGACAGGGCGCCTACGAGCAGTACTTC. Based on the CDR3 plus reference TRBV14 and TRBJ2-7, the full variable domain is EAGVTQFPSHSVIEKGQTVTLRCDPISGHDNLYWYRRVMGKEIKFLLHFVKESKQDESGMPNNRFLAERTGGTYSTLKVQPAELEDSGVYFCASSQIWGQGAYEQYFGPGTRLTVT.

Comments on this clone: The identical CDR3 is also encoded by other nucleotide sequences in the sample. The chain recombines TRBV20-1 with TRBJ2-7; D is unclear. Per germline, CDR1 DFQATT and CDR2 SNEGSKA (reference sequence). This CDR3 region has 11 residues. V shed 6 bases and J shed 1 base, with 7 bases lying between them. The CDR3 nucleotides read TGCAGTGCCCGGTTATCCTACGAGCAGTACTTC. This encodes CSARLSYEQYF.